Each of the 29 T cell receptor beta chains below was sequenced from the same sample in a study of T cells in Graves' hyperthyroidism and ophthalmopathy (dated by TCRdb to the late 2010s). To prepare the library, multiplex PCR was applied. Instrument used: Illumina HiSeq 2000. The TCR beta CDR3 regions were amplified from the RNA transcripts. The TCR CDR3 was subjected to a first round of RT-PCR using the HTBI primer set and the Qiagen OneStep RT-PCR kit. TCRdb applied fastp at Q25 and MiXCR to the public reads, then kept only in-frame beta chains. All rows with the same CDR3 protein become a single entry with the most common DNA and genes. For this sample the table gives roughly 500,000 distinct CDR3 sequences, of which 46% were detected only once. The ten largest clones capture about 45% of the sample. Material: peripheral blood or thyroid tissue (not recorded which). The source is an adult woman with Graves' disease, either hyperthyroidism or ophthalmopathy (not recorded which).

J is TRBJ2-5 and V is TRBV12-3 or TRBV12-4, with TRBD2 matching 8 bases. The CDR3 is made up of 14 amino acids. Trimming took 3 bases from V and 5 from J; bases not matched to a gene: 5. CDR3 region: CASSFAGGIETQYF. The CDR3 DNA follows: TGTGCCAGCAGTTTTGCGGGAGGAATTGAGACCCAGTACTTC.

This clonotype was recorded a few times. The genes are TRBV15 and TRBJ1-3, with D tentatively TRBD1 (6 bases). The CDR3 spans 14 residues. Germline lookup yields CDR1 LNHNV and CDR2 YYDKDF (reference sequence). Trimming took 7 bases from V and 2 from J, leaving 12 bases between them. DNA of the CDR3: TGTGCCACCACCACAGGGATAACTGGAAACACCATATATTTT. Its translation: CATTTGITGNTIYF.

The genes are TRBV29-1 and TRBJ1-4; a weak D match, TRBD1 (6 bases). The CDR3 has 11 residues. The germline V and J ends were trimmed by 4 bases and 12 bases, with 12 bases remaining between them. Germline CDR1 reads SQVTM; CDR2 reads ANQGSEA. CDR3 nucleotides: TGCAGCGTTGGAACACAGGGTCAACTGTTTTTT. The encoded protein is CSVGTQGQLFF.

The genes are TRBV20-1 and TRBJ1-5; D call uncertain. Germline V gene sequence: CDR1 DFQATT, CDR2 SNEGSKA (reference sequence). This CDR3 contains 12 residues. Trimming stripped 6 bases from V and 5 bases from J, with 11 bases between. The CDR3 DNA is TGCAGTGCAAGGAGCAGGTATCAGCCCCAGCATTTT. It specifies CSARSRYQPQHF.

The J gene is TRBJ1-1, the V gene TRBV5-1; weak D call: TRBD1 (5 bases). The V end was cut by 3 bases, the J end by 6 bases, with 15 bases between. The CDR3 consists of 14 residues. The germline CDR1 and CDR2 sequences are SGHRS and YFSETQ. DNA for the CDR3: TGCGCCAGCAGCTATGCTCCAGGGAGCGCTGAAGCTTTCTTT. Protein product: CASSYAPGSAEAFF.

The chain combines TRBV10-3 with TRBJ1-3; unclear D gene. Looked up from germline, CDR1 is ENHRY and CDR2 is SYGVKD. The germline V and J ends were trimmed by 1 base and 0 bases, with 4 bases remaining between them. CDR3 length: 14 residues. This CDR3 reads CAISEYGSGNTIYF. CDR3 DNA sequence: TGTGCCATCAGTGAGTACGGCTCTGGAAACACCATATATTTT.

This clonotype came up many times. CDR3 in amino acids: CATSRPGGSGNTIYF. The DNA for the CDR3 is TGTGCCACCAGCAGGCCAGGGGGATCTGGAAACACCATATATTTT. The rearrangement uses TRBV15 and TRBJ1-3, with 7 positions matching TRBD1. V shed 3 bases and J 1 base; nucleotides not matched to a gene: 3. In germline, CDR1 is LNHNV, CDR2 YYDKDF (reference sequence). The CDR3 contains 15 residues.

This clonotype was seen ten or more times. The chain recombines TRBV20-1 with TRBJ1-2, with 7 bases identical to TRBD1. V lost 3 bases, J lost 5 bases, and 9 bases stayed unmatched. CDR3 length: 14 amino acids. The germline V gene encodes CDR1 DFQATT and CDR2 SNEGSKA (reference sequence). The CDR3 loop is CSARWDSLRYGYTF. CDR3 coding DNA: TGCAGTGCTAGGTGGGACAGCTTGAGGTATGGCTACACCTTC.

At least ten counts were recorded for this clonotype. The chain uses TRBV11-3 and TRBJ2-7; D possibly corresponds to TRBD1 (5 bases). CDR1 is SGHNT and CDR2 is YENEEA in the germline V gene. The ends were cut back, 1 base at V and 3 bases at J, with 13 bases in the middle. The CDR3 contains 15 residues. The DNA for the CDR3 is TGTGCCAGCAGCTTAGTAGGAAGGGGTGACTACGAGCAGTACTTC. This encodes CASSLVGRGDYEQYF.

The CDR3 DNA reads TGTGCCAGCAATATCGGGACAGAAGCTTTCTTT. Amino acid sequence: CASNIGTEAFF. The chain recombines TRBV12-3 or TRBV12-4 with TRBJ1-1, with D possibly being TRBD1 (6 bases). The CDR3 spans 11 residues. V dropped 7 bases and J dropped 8 bases, with 11 bases sitting between them.

The J gene is TRBJ2-7, the V gene TRBV9; 7 bases match TRBD2. Germline CDR1 is SGDLS and CDR2 is YYNGEE. Losses at the gene ends were 5 bases for V and 5 bases for J; bases not matched to a gene: 16. The CDR3 has 16 amino acids. The CDR3 loop reads CASSYAVAGESNEQYF. The CDR3 nucleotides are TGTGCCAGCAGTTACGCGGTGGCGGGAGAAAGCAACGAGCAGTACTTC.

This clonotype was picked up a small number of times. The CDR3 DNA sequence: TGTGCCACCAAAGTTGTCGCGACCCAGTACTTC. Its translation is CATKVVATQYF. V gene TRBV28 combines with J gene TRBJ2-5, with D uncertain. Trimming pared 10 bases from V and 7 bases from J, leaving 13 bases between. The CDR3 covers 11 residues. Germline CDR1 and CDR2: MDHEN and SYDVKM.

This clonotype was seen ten or more times. The chain has TRBV20-1 and TRBJ1-1; D possibly corresponds to TRBD1 (5 bases). V was pared by 2 bases and J by 1 base, with 11 bases between. Germline CDR1 reads DFQATT; CDR2 reads SNEGSKA (reference sequence). CDR3 length: 14 amino acids. This CDR3 reads CSARTGGRNTEAFF. CDR3 nucleotide sequence: TGCAGTGCTAGAACGGGGGGGAGGAACACTGAAGCTTTCTTT.

This clonotype has only a few counts. V and J are TRBV3-1 and TRBJ2-5; D unclear. The germline V and J ends were trimmed by 10 bases and 1 base, with 13 bases remaining between them. This CDR3 is 13 amino acids long. CDR1 and CDR2 from the germline V gene are LGHDT and YNNKEL (reference sequence). CDR3 sequence (DNA): TGTGCCACCGAAGGACCGATCCAAGAGACCCAGTACTTC. Amino acid sequence: CATEGPIQETQYF.

This chain links TRBV7-8 with TRBJ1-4; no clear D gene. Per germline, CDR1 SGHVS and CDR2 FQNEAQ. CDR3 length equals 12 residues. V was pared by 1 base and J by 13 bases, with 10 bases between. CDR3 sequence (DNA): TGTGCCAGCAGCTTAGGTCCATTGGGACTGTTTTTT. Protein sequence: CASSLGPLGLFF.

The V and J genes are TRBV10-3 and TRBJ1-2; D is undetermined. The CDR3 runs to 13 residues. Trimming cost V 7 bases and J 2 bases, with 11 bases left between them. Germline CDR1 ENHRY, CDR2 SYGVKD. The CDR3 DNA follows: TGTGCCATCAATCGCGGGATGAACTATGGCTACACCTTC. As protein: CAINRGMNYGYTF.

There are many counts of this clonotype. The V gene is TRBV7-3, the J gene TRBJ2-7; possibly TRBD1 for D (6 bases). Between the trimmed V and J ends, which lost 5 bases and 3 bases, there was a span of 23 bases. Germline lookup yields CDR1 SGHTA and CDR2 FQGTGA. The CDR3 extends over 17 amino acids. This CDR3 reads CASSPTGIRGLNYEQYF. CDR3 bases: TGTGCCAGCAGCCCCACAGGGATTCGAGGGCTAAACTACGAGCAGTACTTC.

On this clonotype: A much larger clone is a single base away; this may be a read error. V and J are TRBV6-1 and TRBJ1-6, with D possibly matching TRBD1 (6 bases). This CDR3 contains 14 residues. The V gene lost 6 bases and the J gene lost 4 bases, with 10 bases spanning the gap. Germline V gene lookup returns CDR1 MNHNS and CDR2 SASEGT. Here the CDR3 reads CASSQRGYNSPLHF. In nucleotides, the CDR3 is TGTGCCAGCAGCCAGAGGGGGTATAATTCACCCCTCCACTTT.

V gene TRBV10-3 combines with J gene TRBJ2-5; D is uncertain. Germline loops: CDR1 ENHRY, CDR2 SYGVKD. V shed 3 bases and J shed 1 base, with 6 bases lying between them. This CDR3 contains 13 residues. The CDR3 DNA reads TGTGCCATCAGTGAATTCAGCCAAGAGACCCAGTACTTC. Amino acid sequence: CAISEFSQETQYF.

This chain uses TRBV9 with TRBJ2-7; tentative D call: TRBD1 (5 bases). This CDR3 comprises 13 residues. V shed 4 bases and J shed 5 bases, with 13 bases lying between them. Germline CDR1 and CDR2: SGDLS and YYNGEE. In DNA, the CDR3 is TGTGCCAGCAGCCCCCCCCGGACAAACGAGCAGTACTTC. Amino acids: CASSPPRTNEQYF. Looking up the rest from reference TRBV9 and TRBJ2-7 gives the full variable domain: DSGVTQTPKHLITATGQRVTLRCSPRSGDLSVYWYQQSLDQGLQFLIQYYNGEERAKGNILERFSAQQFPDLHSELNLSSLELGDSALYFCASSPPRTNEQYFGPGTRLTVT.

V and J are TRBV7-3 and TRBJ1-3; the match to TRBD1 covers 7 bases. From germline, CDR1 is SGHTA and CDR2 FQGTGA. The junction had 11 bases not matched to a gene; V was cut back by 5 bases and J by 4 bases. The CDR3 runs 16 residues. CDR3 DNA sequence: TGTGCCAGCAGCCGAACCTCGACAGGGAGCGGAAACACCATATATTTT. It specifies CASSRTSTGSGNTIYF.

This clonotype was seen a few times. Germline and junction disagree at one end, which may indicate a read error. The rearrangement uses TRBV6-1 and TRBJ1-1, with a weak D call TRBD1 (5 bases). From germline, CDR1 is MNHNS and CDR2 SASEGT. The CDR3 has 12 residues. The CDR3 bases are TGTGCCAGCAGTGAATCGGACACTGAAGCCTTCTTT. This translates into CASSESDTEAFF.

This clonotype was picked up many times. This chain joins TRBV2 and TRBJ1-5; maybe TRBD1 (6 bases). The germline CDR1 and CDR2 sequences are SNHLY and FYNNEI. The CDR3 has 14 amino acids. V lost 2 bases, J lost 6 bases, and 11 bases lay in between. The CDR3 spells CASSESGGGQPQHF. CDR3 nucleotides: TGTGCCAGCAGTGAATCGGGGGGCGGTCAGCCCCAGCATTTT. Using reference TRBV2 and TRBJ1-5 for the parts outside the CDR3, the full variable domain is EPEVTQTPSHQVTQMGQEVILRCVPISNHLYFYWYRQILGQKVEFLVSFYNNEISEKSEIFDDQFSVERPDGSNFTLKIRSTKLEDSAMYFCASSESGGGQPQHFGDGTRLSIL.

This rearrangement joins TRBV20-1 to TRBJ1-1, with D maybe TRBD1 (6 bases). Trimming took 6 bases from V and 4 from J, leaving 12 bases between them. Per germline, CDR1 DFQATT and CDR2 SNEGSKA (reference sequence). CDR3 length: 12 residues. The CDR3 sequence is CSADQQGTEAFF. CDR3 in DNA: TGCAGTGCGGATCAACAGGGCACTGAAGCTTTCTTT.

A few counts support this clonotype. This chain joins TRBV10-3 and TRBJ1-5, with TRBD1 matching over 7 bases. The germline gives CDR1 ENHRY, CDR2 SYGVKD. This CDR3 has 14 amino acids. V lost 10 bases, J lost 0 bases, and 6 bases stayed unmatched. CDR3 bases: TGTGCCAGTGGGACAGAACATAGCAATCAGCCCCAGCATTTT. Residues: CASGTEHSNQPQHF.

V gene TRBV29-1 combines with J gene TRBJ2-1, with a possible D match to TRBD2 (7 bases). Trimming took 6 bases from V and 8 from J, leaving 23 bases between them. In germline, CDR1 is SQVTM, CDR2 ANQGSEA. The CDR3 is 15 amino acids. The CDR3 spells CSVDGGGGIGYEQFF. CDR3 nucleotide sequence: TGCAGCGTGGATGGAGGGGGGGGCATCGGTTATGAGCAGTTCTTC.

The chain joins TRBV24-1 to TRBJ2-2, with D perhaps assigned TRBD1 or TRBD2 (5 bases each). CDR3 length: 15 amino acids. Deletions cut 2 bases from V and 5 bases from J, with 11 bases between. Germline V CDR1 and CDR2: KGHDR, SFDVKD. The CDR3 reads CATSDSGTVTGELFF. The CDR3 coding sequence is TGTGCCACCAGTGATTCTGGGACCGTAACCGGGGAGCTGTTTTTT.

Points on this clonotype: A read error may explain this, as a much larger clone is one base away. This chain joins TRBV10-3 and TRBJ2-5; 9 bases are a match to TRBD1. Germline CDR1 is ENHRY and CDR2 is SYGVKD. The CDR3 has 16 amino acids. Trimming at V came to 1 base and at J to 0 bases, leaving 3 bases not matched to a gene. The CDR3 coding sequence is TGTGCCATCAGTGAGTTGACAGGGGGATACCAAGAGACCCAGTACTTC. The encoded protein is CAISELTGGYQETQYF.

Many counts were recorded for this clonotype. V is TRBV2 and J is TRBJ1-1; no firm D call. The V gene lost 5 bases and the J gene lost 8 bases, with 9 bases spanning the gap. This CDR3 comprises 11 residues. CDR1 and CDR2 (germline): SNHLY, FYNNEI. The CDR3 region has the DNA TGTGCCAGCAGTATCGGATGGGAAGCTTTCTTT. This sequence encodes CASSIGWEAFF.